The text below deals with one T cell receptor (beta chain). As yet, its antigen is unknown. The data belong to a study of OX40 agonist ivuxolimab in advanced cancers. As for the study in general: Participants averaged about 60 years of age (range roughly 23 to 80) and were around 83% male. Partial responses, seen in three patients, involved one hepatocellular carcinoma and two cutaneous melanomas. Regarding the study as a whole: CD4+ and CD8+ blood T cells expanded clonally by week 6 at 0.1 to 3.0 mg/kg.

Autoimmune disease history or systemic immunosuppression disqualified patients. TCRdb keeps only in-frame clones here, not all; method: immunoSEQ multiplex PCR. The data hold approximately 68,000 clones, with approximately 90% observed a single time. The CDR3 spans 13 residues. Trimming shortened V by 6 bases and J by 4 bases, and 9 bases separated the two germline ends. Germline values: CDR1 SGHTA, CDR2 FQGTGA. The clonotype comes from an adult with an advanced solid tumor such as melanoma, head and neck, liver or kidney cancer. Specimen: CD4+ or CD8+ T cells sorted from blood, collected in a trial of the OX40 agonist ivuxolimab. The V call is TRBV7-3, the J call TRBJ1-4; D unclear. In DNA form, the CDR3 reads TGTGCCAGCAGAGTGACTTATAATGAAAAACTGTTTTTT. It is translated as CASRVTYNEKLFF.